This T cell receptor beta chain was captured by sequencing in a study of blood T cell repertoires in COVID-19. The method was immunoSEQ multiplex PCR; TCRdb's version includes in-frame clones alone and lacks a portion of them. The sample records roughly 250,000 clones, about 86% being singletons. Individuals aged roughly 18 to 95 years were recruited from around 22 US areas. Clinical history as reported by participants underpinned cohort assignment. The sample was PBMCs or T cells enriched from blood (not recorded which). The TCR comes from a woman in her thirties or forties with acute COVID-19.

The CDR3 sequence is CASTSGGSTDTQYF. As DNA, the CDR3 is TGCGCCAGCACGAGCGGGGGTAGCACAGATACGCAGTATTTT. The rearrangement links TRBV10-2 to TRBJ2-3; 8 bases are a match to TRBD2. The CDR3 consists of 14 residues. V was clipped by 7 bases and J by 0 bases; unmatched bases: 3. In germline, CDR1 is WSHSY, CDR2 SAAADI.